This T cell receptor beta chain was profiled in a study of T cells in localized non-small cell lung cancer. Study results and caveats: The highest T cell clonality was in uninvolved adjacent lung, above tumor. Sequencing involved a lone tumor region, leaving heterogeneity possible. Those with higher blood T cell density had longer overall survival. Appearing in adjacent lung were a median roughly 59 of the top 100 tumor clones.

The CDR3 has 13 residues. Germline V lookup: CDR1 SGHTA, CDR2 FQGNSA. Trimming took 4 bases from V and 1 from J, leaving 7 bases between them. On this clone itself: Its antigen is not identified.

Sequencing was performed with immunoSEQ multiplex PCR; in TCRdb, only in-frame clones are kept and a portion is missing. This table holds tens of thousands of clones, about 84% found once. The source material was peripheral blood, sampled before any cancer treatment. The J gene is TRBJ1-1, the V gene TRBV7-2, with D maybe TRBD1 (6 bases). This clonotype was sampled from an older female donor with stage I lung adenocarcinoma. The DNA of the CDR3 is TGTGCCAGCAGCTGGACAGAGAACACTGAAGCTTTCTTT. Protein product: CASSWTENTEAFF.